These 14 T cell receptor beta chains originate from one sample sequenced in a study of shared clonotypes between healthy human individuals (dated by TCRdb to about 2020). CD8 naive samples were obtained by positive selection for CCR7 among CD45RO-negative cells, yielding a CD45RA+CCR7+ population from which TemRA cells were excluded. Library construction relied on the immunoSEQ multiplex PCR assay. Entries here come from immuneACCESS through TCRdb and include only in-frame sequences with V and J called. Some clones fail to appear in such tables; in the studies checked, an unresolved V gene covers under half of the shortfall, and the cause of the remainder is unknown. The sample table contains under 1 million clones; only one count was recorded for about 96% of them. The ten largest clonotypes hold approximately 0.2% of the sample. The sample comprised naive CD8+ T cells sorted from blood. Per the publication, the cell subset or site label means: CD45RA+CCR7+. These receptors came from a young man in good health.

This clone was found once. This chain connects TRBV6-5 to TRBJ1-1, with D possibly matching TRBD1 (6 bases). The CDR3 has 11 amino acids. The germline V gene encodes CDR1 MNHEY and CDR2 SVGAGI. Deletions cut 6 bases from V and 11 bases from J, with 13 bases between. In DNA, the CDR3 is TGTGCCAGCAGCCAAAGGGGGGAGGCTTTCTTT. Translating it yields CASSQRGEAFF.

Worth noting for this clone: Additional DNA sequences in this sample encode the identical CDR3. V gene TRBV2 combines with J gene TRBJ2-1; no definite D call. This CDR3 contains 10 residues. Germline lookup yields CDR1 SNHLY and CDR2 FYNNEI. The V and J ends lost 7 bases and 5 bases respectively, with 3 bases between them. This CDR3 is CASKDNEQFF. The CDR3 DNA sequence: TGTGCCAGCAAGGACAATGAGCAGTTCTTC. The whole variable domain, remainder taken from reference TRBV2 and TRBJ2-1, is EPEVTQTPSHQVTQMGQEVILRCVPISNHLYFYWYRQILGQKVEFLVSFYNNEISEKSEIFDDQFSVERPDGSNFTLKIRSTKLEDSAMYFCASKDNEQFFGPGTRLTVL.

The chain links TRBV18 to TRBJ2-3; D unclear. Germline V gene sequence: CDR1 KGHSH, CDR2 LQKENI. This CDR3 is built from 18 residues. The V end was cut by 0 bases, the J end by 4 bases, with 20 bases between. CDR3 residues: CASSPPVLSGVVADTQYF. CDR3 bases: TGTGCCAGCTCACCACCTGTATTGAGTGGTGTTGTAGCAGATACGCAGTATTTT.

In regard to this clone: This same CDR3 is encoded by further DNA sequences in the sample. The J gene is TRBJ2-1, the V gene TRBV9, with a weak D call TRBD2 (6 bases). With 0 bases removed from V and 0 bases from J, the gap between germline ends came to 10 bases. The germline V gene encodes CDR1 SGDLS and CDR2 YYNGEE. This CDR3 is built from 16 residues. The CDR3 region has the DNA TGTGCCAGCAGCGTAGACGGGGGTAGCTCCTACAATGAGCAGTTCTTC. It encodes CASSVDGGSSYNEQFF.

V usage is TRBV27 and J usage is TRBJ2-1; D remains ambiguous. Germline loops: CDR1 MNHEY, CDR2 SMNVEV (reference sequence). Trimming cost V 0 bases and J 7 bases, with 7 bases left between them. This CDR3 spans 13 amino acids. CDR3 nucleotides: TGTGCCAGCAGTTTATCCCTATGGAATGAGCAGTTCTTC. Its translation: CASSLSLWNEQFF.

The V call is TRBV25-1, the J call TRBJ2-5; D may match TRBD1 or TRBD2 (5 bases each). The CDR3 runs 14 residues. V gave up 3 bases and J gave up 4 bases, with 12 bases separating them. Germline lookup yields CDR1 MGHDK and CDR2 SYGVNS. CDR3 nucleotides: TGTGCCAGCAGTGACAGGGAGAATAGAGAGACCCAGTACTTC. Protein: CASSDRENRETQYF.

The chain has TRBV7-9 and TRBJ2-7; 10 bases match TRBD1. Germline values: CDR1 SEHNR, CDR2 FQNEAQ (reference sequence). The CDR3 is made up of 16 amino acids. J was trimmed by 2 bases and V by 1 base; bases with no gene match: 5. CDR3: CASSLVDGQGAYEQYF. The CDR3 nucleotides read TGTGCCAGCAGCTTAGTCGATGGACAGGGGGCCTACGAGCAGTACTTC.

About this clone: In the same sample, other DNA sequences code for this CDR3. The rearrangement joins TRBV11-2 to TRBJ2-7; D perhaps matches TRBD2 (6 bases). The CDR3 is 15 amino acids. V was shortened by 0 bases and J by 0 bases, with 9 bases between the two germline ends. The germline gives CDR1 SGHAT, CDR2 FQNNGV. The CDR3 DNA is TGTGCCAGCAGCTTAGAAGCGGGCAGCTCCTACGAGCAGTACTTC. Translation gives CASSLEAGSSYEQYF.

The chain couples TRBV4-2 to TRBJ2-7; tentatively, D is TRBD1 (6 bases). Germline-derived CDR1 and CDR2 are LGHNA and YNFKEQ. This CDR3 region has 14 residues. Trimming took off 5 bases at V and 3 bases at J, with 14 bases between the two ends. The CDR3: CASSGLQGHYEQYF. CDR3 DNA sequence: TGTGCCAGCAGCGGATTACAGGGACACTACGAGCAGTACTTC.

The chain is built from TRBV6-6 and TRBJ1-1, with unresolved D. Trimming removed 8 bases from V and 1 base from J, with 11 bases in between. The CDR3 spans 13 residues. Germline loops: CDR1 MNHNY, CDR2 SVGAGI (reference sequence). The CDR3, as DNA: TGTGCCAGCGGGGATTGGTCGAACACTGAAGCTTTCTTT. It encodes CASGDWSNTEAFF.

In regard to this clone: This specimen includes other DNA sequences encoding the same CDR3. The CDR3 sequence: CASSPRVDTQYF. The CDR3 nucleotides are TGTGCCAGCAGCCCTCGGGTTGATACGCAGTATTTT. The chain recombines TRBV7-9 with TRBJ2-3; D ambiguous. The V and J ends lost 5 bases and 6 bases respectively, with 9 bases between them. The CDR3 has 12 residues. The germline CDR1 and CDR2 sequences are SEHNR and FQNEAQ (reference sequence).

V gene TRBV13 combines with J gene TRBJ2-1; D gene ambiguous. CDR3 length equals 12 residues. The V gene lost 5 bases and the J gene lost 7 bases, with 9 bases spanning the gap. Per the germline V gene, CDR1 is PRHDT and CDR2 is FYEKMQ (reference sequence). The CDR3 is CASSNKQNEQFF. In DNA, the CDR3 is TGTGCCAGCAGCAACAAGCAAAATGAGCAGTTCTTC.

The table lists this clone with a few counts. The V gene is TRBV5-5, the J gene TRBJ1-1; tentatively, D is TRBD1 (5 bases). The CDR3 loop spans 17 amino acids. Germline-derived CDR1 and CDR2 are SGHKS and YYEKEE (reference sequence). The V and J ends lost 2 bases and 0 bases respectively, with 17 bases between them. In nucleotides, the CDR3 is TGTGCCAGCAGCTTTATCCCATCGACAGTCATGAACACTGAAGCTTTCTTT. It is translated as CASSFIPSTVMNTEAFF.

This clone showed up just once. The J gene is TRBJ2-2, the V gene TRBV9, with D possibly TRBD2 on 5 matching bases. Trimming left V 6 bases short and J 1 base short, with 7 bases between. Germline CDR1 SGDLS, CDR2 YYNGEE. There are 13 residues in the CDR3. The CDR3 region has the DNA TGTGCCAGCACCCGGGAGAACACCGGGGAGCTGTTTTTT. Protein: CASTRENTGELFF.